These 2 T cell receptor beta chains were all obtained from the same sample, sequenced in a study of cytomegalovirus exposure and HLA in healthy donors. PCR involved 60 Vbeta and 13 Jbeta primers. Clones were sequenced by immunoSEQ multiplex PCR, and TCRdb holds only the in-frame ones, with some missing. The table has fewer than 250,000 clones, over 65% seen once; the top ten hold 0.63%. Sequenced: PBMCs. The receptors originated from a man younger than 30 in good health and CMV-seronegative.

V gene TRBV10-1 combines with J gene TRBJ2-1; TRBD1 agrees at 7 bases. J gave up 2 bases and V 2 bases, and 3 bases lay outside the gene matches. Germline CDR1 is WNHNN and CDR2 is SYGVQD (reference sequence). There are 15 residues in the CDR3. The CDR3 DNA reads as TGCGCCAGCAGTGAGAGAGGGGGCCCCTACAATGAGCAGTTCTTC. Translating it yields CASSERGGPYNEQFF.

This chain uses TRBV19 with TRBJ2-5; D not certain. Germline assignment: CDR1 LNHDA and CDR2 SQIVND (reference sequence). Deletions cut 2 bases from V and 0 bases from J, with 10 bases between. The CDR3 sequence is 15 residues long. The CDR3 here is CASSIPGLNQETQYF. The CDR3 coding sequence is TGTGCCAGTAGTATACCCGGTCTGAACCAAGAGACCCAGTACTTC. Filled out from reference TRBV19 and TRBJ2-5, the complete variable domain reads DGGITQSPKYLFRKEGQNVTLSCEQNLNHDAMYWYRQDPGQGLRLIYYSQIVNDFQKGDIAEGYSVSREKKESFPLTVTSAQKNPTAFYLCASSIPGLNQETQYFGPGTRLLVL.